The next 7 T cell receptor beta chains were all read from a single sample in a study of T cell responses to AZD1222 COVID-19 vaccine. Generated by immunoSEQ multiplex PCR, the TCRdb table keeps only in-frame clones and is missing some. Of about 150,000 clones in the sample, over 80% were seen once. The input for sequencing was peripheral blood, taken 28 days after the second AZD1222 dose. The receptors come from an adult who received the AZD1222 COVID-19 vaccine.

The chain uses TRBV19 and TRBJ1-1; the match to TRBD1 covers 7 bases. The germline V gene has CDR1 LNHDA and CDR2 SQIVND (reference sequence). This CDR3 comprises 14 residues. The junction had 2 bases not matched to a gene; V was cut back by 3 bases and J by 1 base. The CDR3 region has the DNA TGTGCCAGTAGTATGGGACAGCAGAACACTGAAGCTTTCTTT. Translating it yields CASSMGQQNTEAFF.

The chain uses TRBV5-6 and TRBJ1-6; 7 nucleotides match TRBD1. CDR1 is SGHDT, CDR2 YYEEEE, per germline. The CDR3 contains 12 residues. Unmatched junction bases numbered 1, after V lost 7 bases and J lost 6 bases. CDR3 protein: CASDRANSPLHF. CDR3 coding DNA: TGTGCCAGCGACAGGGCTAATTCACCCCTCCACTTT.

This chain joins TRBV19 and TRBJ2-5; 7 nucleotides line up with TRBD2. The CDR3 covers 15 residues. The V gene end was trimmed by 5 bases and the J gene end by 5 bases; junction bases not matched to a gene: 11. Germline V gene data show CDR1 as LNHDA and CDR2 as SQIVND (reference sequence). The CDR3 region has the DNA TGTGCCAGTAGTTCCGGGGGGAGGGCCCAGGAGACCCAGTACTTC. This gives the protein CASSSGGRAQETQYF.

V usage is TRBV5-4 and J usage is TRBJ2-1; 7 bases are a match to TRBD2. The germline V gene encodes CDR1 SGHNT and CDR2 YYREEE (reference sequence). V lost 0 bases, J lost 2 bases, and 5 bases stayed unmatched. CDR3 size: 16 residues. Here the CDR3 DNA reads TGTGCCAGCAGCTTGGGTAAGAGCGGGGCCTACAATGAGCAGTTCTTC. Amino acids: CASSLGKSGAYNEQFF.

The V call is TRBV10-3, the J call TRBJ1-2, with D perhaps matching TRBD1 (5 bases). Trimming took off 7 bases at V and 3 bases at J, with 18 bases between the two ends. Per the germline V gene, CDR1 is ENHRY and CDR2 is SYGVKD. This CDR3 region has 15 residues. As DNA, the CDR3 is TGTGCCATCACCTGGAATGAGGGGACGGACTATGGCTACACCTTC. Translated: CAITWNEGTDYGYTF.

The CDR3 sequence: CASSKRQGGYNEQFF. DNA of the CDR3: TGTGCCAGCAGCAAAAGACAGGGTGGCTACAATGAGCAGTTCTTC. The J gene is TRBJ2-1, the V gene TRBV7-8, with 7 positions matching TRBD1. This CDR3 has 15 amino acids. Germline CDR1 is SGHVS and CDR2 is FQNEAQ. The J segment lost 3 bases and the V segment lost 5 bases, leaving 7 bases of the junction unmatched.

The genes are TRBV6-2 or TRBV6-3 and TRBJ2-3; 10 bases map to TRBD2. The CDR3 covers 16 residues. Germline V gene lookup returns CDR1 MNHEY and CDR2 SVGEGT. The V gene end was trimmed by 6 bases and the J gene end by 5 bases; junction bases not matched to a gene: 11. CDR3 sequence: CASRPHPGLARDTQYF. The CDR3 nucleotides read TGTGCCAGCAGGCCTCATCCGGGACTAGCGAGAGATACGCAGTATTTT.